Listed below are T cell receptor beta chains from one sample, sequenced in a study of glioma-infiltrating T cells. TCRdb re-called the multiplex PCR reads through MiXCR, storing one row per CDR3 protein. The table has approximately 140,000 distinct CDR3 sequences, around 23% seen once. Material for sequencing was glioma tissue, nonneoplastic brain tissue, or PBMCs (not recorded which). These receptors were collected from a human donor with low-grade glioma or glioblastoma, undergoing nonglioma brain surgery, or in good health (not recorded which). The CDR3 runs from the conserved cysteine through the conserved F or W. A D gene is named only where the DNA matches it firmly. Where a row states a size, it is once, few, many or the class of an expanded clone; other rows omit it.

clone_size	d_call	v_call	j_call	cdr3_aa	cdr3_nt
.	.	TRBV7-6	TRBJ2-3	CASSPVQFTDTQYF	TGTGCCAGCAGCCCAGTGCAGTTCACAGATACGCAGTATTTT
many	TRBD1	TRBV28	TRBJ1-2	CASISTGGYTF	TGTGCCAGCATCTCGACAGGGGGCTACACCTTC
.	.	TRBV29-1	TRBJ1-2	CSVEGQVNNYGYTF	TGCAGCGTTGAAGGTCAGGTCAATAACTATGGCTACACCTTC
.	.	TRBV7-2	TRBJ2-2	CASSLRDWGGELFF	TGTGCCAGCAGCTTACGGGACTGGGGCGGGGAGCTGTTTTTT
.	.	TRBV18	TRBJ2-1	CASSSASPRANEQFF	TGTGCCAGCTCATCCGCCAGTCCGAGGGCCAATGAGCAGTTCTTC
few	.	TRBV3-1	TRBJ2-5	CASEGAGETQYF	TGTGCCAGCGAAGGGGCGGGTGAGACCCAGTACTTC
many	.	TRBV6-2/TRBV6-3	TRBJ1-1	CASSYVLSEAFF	TGTGCCAGCAGTTACGTATTAAGTGAAGCTTTCTTT
many	.	TRBV20-1	TRBJ1-5	CSASSKGAGASNQPQHF	TGCAGTGCTAGCTCAAAAGGGGCAGGGGCTAGCAATCAGCCCCAGCATTTT
.	.	TRBV14	TRBJ1-1	CASTLTRNTEAFF	TGTGCCAGCACCCTCACTCGGAACACTGAAGCTTTCTTT
.	TRBD1	TRBV12-3/TRBV12-4	TRBJ2-2	CASSPDRGLTGELFF	TGTGCCAGCAGTCCCGACAGGGGGCTAACCGGGGAGCTGTTTTTT
.	.	TRBV29-1	TRBJ2-6	CSVDTSGANVLTF	TGCAGCGTTGACACCTCTGGGGCCAACGTCCTGACTTTC
.	.	TRBV28	TRBJ1-5	CASSLGGGLVQPQHF	TGTGCCAGCAGTTTAGGAGGTGGTTTGGTTCAGCCCCAGCATTTT
many	.	TRBV20-1	TRBJ1-2	CSANRELNYGYTF	TGCAGTGCAAATAGGGAACTCAACTATGGCTACACCTTC
many	.	TRBV7-2	TRBJ1-2	CASSPLRGRAGYTF	TGTGCCAGCAGCCCGCTGAGGGGGAGGGCTGGCTACACCTTC
many	.	TRBV6-1	TRBJ1-1	CASSRAGDTEAFF	TGTGCCAGCAGCAGGGCAGGGGACACTGAAGCTTTCTTT
.	.	TRBV4-1	TRBJ2-3	CASSQGGGRYTDTQYF	TGCGCCAGCAGCCAAGGAGGGGGAAGATACACAGATACGCAGTATTTT
many	.	TRBV7-9	TRBJ2-1	CASSLVSAGDNEQFF	TGTGCCAGCAGCTTAGTATCGGCAGGGGACAATGAGCAGTTCTTC
few	TRBD2	TRBV24-1	TRBJ2-3	CATSGRLALGTDTQYF	TGTGCCACCAGTGGGAGACTAGCTTTGGGCACAGATACGCAGTATTTT
many	.	TRBV9	TRBJ1-1	CASSPYLRNTEAFF	TGTGCCAGCAGCCCCTATTTAAGGAACACTGAAGCTTTCTTT
.	.	TRBV6-2/TRBV6-3	TRBJ2-2	CASRGRRNTGELFF	TGTGCCAGCAGGGGTAGAAGGAACACCGGGGAGCTGTTTTTT
few	TRBD1	TRBV4-2	TRBJ2-1	CASSQGGTGRHEQFF	TGTGCCAGCAGCCAAGGAGGGACAGGGCGGCATGAGCAGTTCTTC
few	.	TRBV7-3	TRBJ1-1	CASSLSGNTEAFF	TGTGCCAGCAGCTTATCGGGGAACACTGAAGCTTTCTTT
many	TRBD1	TRBV28	TRBJ1-2	CASSSAGTGGLGNYGYTF	TGTGCCAGCAGTTCAGCCGGGACAGGGGGCCTGGGAAACTATGGCTACACCTTC
.	.	TRBV4-2	TRBJ1-1	CASSQDNGGNTEAFF	TGTGCCAGCAGCCAAGATAATGGGGGAAACACTGAAGCTTTCTTT
many	.	TRBV12-3/TRBV12-4	TRBJ1-1	CASTWGGVNTEAFF	TGTGCCAGCACCTGGGGGGGAGTTAACACTGAAGCTTTCTTT
few	TRBD2	TRBV6-2/TRBV6-3	TRBJ2-1	CASTPSGGGNEQFF	TGTGCCAGCACCCCTAGCGGGGGAGGCAATGAGCAGTTCTTC
.	.	TRBV12-3/TRBV12-4	TRBJ1-2	CASSLDPRGYTF	TGTGCCAGCAGTTTGGATCCCAGGGGCTACACCTTC
many	.	TRBV6-1	TRBJ2-6	CASRGGGRANVLTF	TGTGCCAGCAGGGGAGGGGGACGGGCCAACGTCCTGACTTTC
few	.	TRBV3-1	TRBJ2-5	CASSQIQETQYF	TGTGCCAGCAGCCAAATCCAAGAGACCCAGTACTTC
many	.	TRBV3-1	TRBJ2-5	CASSQVGASQETQYF	TGTGCCAGCAGCCAAGTAGGCGCCTCCCAAGAGACCCAGTACTTC
.	.	TRBV2	TRBJ1-2	CASSEGLRYGYTF	TGTGCCAGCAGTGAGGGTCTTCGTTATGGCTACACCTTC
.	.	TRBV18	TRBJ1-1	CASLPNTMNTEAFF	TGTGCCAGCTTACCGAACACTATGAACACTGAAGCTTTCTTT
few	TRBD1	TRBV7-2	TRBJ1-5	CASSSNRGRPQHF	TGTGCCAGCAGCTCTAACAGGGGACGGCCCCAGCATTTT
few	.	TRBV20-1	TRBJ2-5	CSASTGSRQETQYF	TGCAGTGCCTCAACAGGGAGCCGGCAAGAGACCCAGTACTTC
few	.	TRBV7-6	TRBJ2-6	CASSLVPDNVLTF	TGTGCCAGCAGCTTAGTGCCAGACAACGTCCTGACTTTC
.	TRBD2	TRBV20-1	TRBJ2-5	CSATLPLAGQETQYF	TGCAGTGCCACTCTCCCACTAGCGGGGCAAGAGACCCAGTACTTC
.	.	TRBV20-1	TRBJ1-5	CSARDSREGLRKQPQHF	TGCAGTGCTAGAGATTCTAGAGAGGGACTTAGGAAACAGCCCCAGCATTTT
few	.	TRBV20-1	TRBJ2-3	CSARVLEGFADTQYF	TGCAGTGCTAGAGTCTTAGAGGGTTTCGCAGATACGCAGTATTTT
.	TRBD1	TRBV20-1	TRBJ2-3	CSVQTGGRSDTQYF	TGCAGTGTTCAGACAGGGGGCCGGTCAGATACGCAGTATTTT
few	.	TRBV12-3/TRBV12-4	TRBJ1-2	CASTEREHYGYTF	TGTGCCAGCACAGAGAGGGAGCACTATGGCTACACCTTC
.	.	TRBV4-1	TRBJ1-1	CASSQGAHRGGTEAFF	TGCGCCAGCAGCCAAGGGGCTCACCGAGGGGGCACTGAAGCTTTCTTT
many	TRBD2	TRBV6-1	TRBJ2-1	CASTDSGAGYNEQFF	TGTGCCAGCACGGATAGCGGGGCGGGGTACAATGAGCAGTTCTTC
medium-sized	.	TRBV6-6	TRBJ2-2	CASSYSNRNTGELFF	TGTGCCAGCAGTTACTCCAACAGAAACACCGGGGAGCTGTTTTTT